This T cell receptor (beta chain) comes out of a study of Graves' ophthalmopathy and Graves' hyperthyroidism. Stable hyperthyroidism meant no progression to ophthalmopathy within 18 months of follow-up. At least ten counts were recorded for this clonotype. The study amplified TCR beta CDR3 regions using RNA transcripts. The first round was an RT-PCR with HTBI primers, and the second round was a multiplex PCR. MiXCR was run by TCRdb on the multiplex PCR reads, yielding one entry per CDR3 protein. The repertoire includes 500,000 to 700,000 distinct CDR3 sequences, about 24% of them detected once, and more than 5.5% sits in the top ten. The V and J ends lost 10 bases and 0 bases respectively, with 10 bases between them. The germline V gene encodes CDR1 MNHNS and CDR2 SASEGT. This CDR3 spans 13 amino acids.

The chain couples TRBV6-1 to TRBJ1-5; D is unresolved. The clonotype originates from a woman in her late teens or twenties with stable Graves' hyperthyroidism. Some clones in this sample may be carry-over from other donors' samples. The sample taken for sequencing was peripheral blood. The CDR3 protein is CATRIYSNQPQHF. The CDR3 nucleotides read TGTGCCACCCGGATATATAGCAATCAGCCCCAGCATTTT.